The 24 T cell receptor beta chains presented below share a single source sample, sequenced in a study of cytomegalovirus exposure and HLA in healthy donors. The PCR was carried out with 60 Vbeta primers and 13 Jbeta primers. Measured with immunoSEQ multiplex PCR; TCRdb has only the in-frame clones, and not every one. The data show 180,000 or so clones, with 75% seen just once and about 7.7% held by the top ten. The sequencing sample was made of PBMCs. Source of these receptors: a woman aged 40 to 55 in good health and CMV-seropositive.

This clone showed up just once. The gene calls are TRBV19 and TRBJ1-5; 8 positions match TRBD1. Trimming removed 5 bases from V and 2 bases from J; junction bases left unmatched: 14. This CDR3 has 18 residues. The V gene's germline CDR1 is LNHDA and CDR2 SQIVND (reference sequence). CDR3 sequence reads: CASSSKGDQGAGNQPQHF. CDR3 nucleotide sequence: TGTGCCAGTAGTTCCAAAGGGGACCAGGGGGCGGGCAATCAGCCCCAGCATTTT. Full variable domain (outside the CDR3, taken from reference TRBV19 and TRBJ1-5): DGGITQSPKYLFRKEGQNVTLSCEQNLNHDAMYWYRQDPGQGLRLIYYSQIVNDFQKGDIAEGYSVSREKKESFPLTVTSAQKNPTAFYLCASSSKGDQGAGNQPQHFGDGTRLSIL.

The V and J genes are TRBV28 and TRBJ2-7, with D possibly being TRBD2 (5 bases). The germline V gene encodes CDR1 MDHEN and CDR2 SYDVKM. V was trimmed by 6 bases and J by 7 bases, leaving 13 bases between them. This CDR3 comprises 12 residues. The CDR3 DNA reads as TGTGCCAGCAGATTGGGAGCGAGGGAGCAGTACTTC. Amino acids: CASRLGAREQYF.

The chain joins TRBV19 to TRBJ1-1; D is possibly TRBD1 (5 bases). The germline V and J ends were trimmed by 3 bases and 0 bases, with 8 bases remaining between them. Germline-derived CDR1 and CDR2 are LNHDA and SQIVND (reference sequence). The CDR3 has 14 residues. The CDR3 DNA is TGTGCCAGTAGTATCAGGGTTATGAACACTGAAGCTTTCTTT. Amino acid sequence: CASSIRVMNTEAFF.

The rearrangement uses TRBV7-9 and TRBJ2-7, with 9 bases lining up with TRBD1. Germline values: CDR1 SEHNR, CDR2 FQNEAQ (reference sequence). This CDR3 contains 16 residues. The V and J ends lost 5 bases and 7 bases, in that order; junction bases with no gene match: 15. CDR3 sequence reads: CASSLHPGQGGGEQYF. CDR3 nucleotide sequence: TGTGCCAGCAGCCTCCATCCGGGACAGGGAGGTGGGGAGCAGTACTTC.

The rearrangement uses TRBV27 and TRBJ1-6, with D perhaps matching TRBD1 (5 bases). Germline V gene sequence: CDR1 MNHEY, CDR2 SMNVEV (reference sequence). Between the trimmed V and J ends, which lost 6 bases and 9 bases, there was a span of 12 bases. The CDR3 sequence is 13 residues long. The DNA for the CDR3 is TGTGCCAGCAGCAGGGTTCGGGCTTCACCCCTCCACTTT. The encoded protein is CASSRVRASPLHF.

This CDR3 reads CASSVQAGTYNEQFF. The CDR3 DNA sequence: TGTGCCAGTAGTGTGCAAGCGGGCACCTACAATGAGCAGTTCTTC. This sequence joins TRBV19 and TRBJ2-1; TRBD2 might be the D (6 bases). The CDR3 totals 15 residues. Germline values: CDR1 LNHDA, CDR2 SQIVND (reference sequence). Deletions cut 5 bases from V and 2 bases from J, with 13 bases between.

The chain recombines TRBV6-5 with TRBJ2-7, with D possibly being TRBD1 (5 bases). CDR1 and CDR2 from the germline V gene are MNHEY and SVGAGI. Trimming removed 4 bases from V and 6 bases from J, with 13 bases in between. The CDR3 loop spans 13 amino acids. CDR3 coding DNA: TGTGCCAGCAGTTTGGGGCTAGATCTCGAGCAGTACTTC. This encodes CASSLGLDLEQYF.

This clone was picked up a small number of times. V and J are TRBV6-5 and TRBJ1-1; D not certain. Trimming removed 2 bases at V and 1 base at J, with 11 bases between. The CDR3 extends over 15 amino acids. The germline V gene encodes CDR1 MNHEY and CDR2 SVGAGI. DNA for the CDR3: TGTGCCAGCAGTTACGATCGGAGTGGGAACACTGAAGCTTTCTTT. Protein sequence: CASSYDRSGNTEAFF.

This sequence joins TRBV6-8 and TRBJ2-3, with a weak D call TRBD2 (6 bases). Germline V lookup: CDR1 MNHGY, CDR2 SAAAGT. Between the trimmed V and J ends, which lost 6 bases and 10 bases, there was a span of 14 bases. This CDR3 is built from 12 residues. The CDR3 DNA reads TGTGCCAGCAGAGTGGGAGGAAGAGCGCAGTATTTT. Residues: CASRVGGRAQYF.

The chain recombines TRBV19 with TRBJ2-3; 8 nucleotides match TRBD1. The germline gives CDR1 LNHDA, CDR2 SQIVND (reference sequence). Trimming removed 3 bases from V and 2 bases from J; junction bases left unmatched: 7. CDR3 length equals 16 residues. The CDR3 DNA follows: TGTGCCAGTAGTATCGGGGCAGGGGGCTTCACAGATACGCAGTATTTT. It specifies CASSIGAGGFTDTQYF.

The rearrangement uses TRBV7-3 and TRBJ2-2, with TRBD2 matching 11 bases. CDR1 SGHTA and CDR2 FQGTGA come from the germline V gene. The CDR3 totals 16 residues. Trimming at V came to 5 bases and at J to 4 bases, leaving 6 bases not matched to a gene. This CDR3 is CASSHPSGRTTGELFF. In DNA form, the CDR3 reads TGTGCCAGCAGCCACCCTAGCGGGAGGACCACCGGGGAGCTGTTTTTT.

The chain links TRBV7-3 to TRBJ2-3, with a tentative D call TRBD1 (5 bases). With 5 bases removed from V and 1 base from J, the gap between germline ends came to 10 bases. CDR3 length: 14 residues. CDR1 and CDR2 from the germline V gene are SGHTA and FQGTGA. This chain's CDR3 is CASSLDSGTDTQYF. CDR3 nucleotides: TGTGCCAGCAGCCTCGACAGCGGCACAGATACGCAGTATTTT.

The V call is TRBV19, the J call TRBJ1-5; TRBD1 is a possible D gene (5 bases). V lost 6 bases to trimming and J lost 0 bases, with 9 bases between them. From germline, CDR1 is LNHDA and CDR2 SQIVND (reference sequence). This CDR3 spans 14 amino acids. The CDR3 reads CASRRQYSNQPQHF. In DNA, the CDR3 is TGTGCCAGTAGGCGACAGTATAGCAATCAGCCCCAGCATTTT.

The CDR3 sequence: CASSQARDTQETQYF. In DNA, the CDR3 is TGTGCCAGCAGCCAAGCTAGGGACACCCAAGAGACCCAGTACTTC. The rearrangement joins TRBV4-2 to TRBJ2-5, with a possible D match to TRBD1 (6 bases). The V gene lost 1 base and the J gene lost 1 base, with 10 bases spanning the gap. The CDR3 is 15 residues long. Germline lookup yields CDR1 LGHNA and CDR2 YNFKEQ.

This sequence joins TRBV28 and TRBJ1-2, with a possible D match to TRBD1 (6 bases). V lost 4 bases and J 8 bases, leaving 17 bases between the germline ends. The germline V gene has CDR1 MDHEN and CDR2 SYDVKM. The CDR3 has 14 residues. CDR3 coding DNA: TGTGCCAGCAGTTCGAAGGACAGTTGGGGAGGCTACACCTTC. Protein sequence: CASSSKDSWGGYTF.

The chain couples TRBV5-6 to TRBJ2-1; 7 nucleotides agree with TRBD1. Per germline, CDR1 SGHDT and CDR2 YYEEEE. V trimming: 6 bases; J trimming: 0 bases; junction bases outside the gene matches: 9. The CDR3 has 16 residues. The CDR3 region is CASILTGSSSYNEQFF. CDR3 in DNA: TGTGCCAGCATCCTGACAGGGAGTAGCTCCTACAATGAGCAGTTCTTC.

The rearrangement joins TRBV19 to TRBJ2-7, with 15 bases that match TRBD2. J was trimmed by 5 bases and V by 5 bases; bases with no gene match: 4. The germline V gene has CDR1 LNHDA and CDR2 SQIVND (reference sequence). CDR3 length: 15 residues. In DNA form, the CDR3 reads TGTGCCAGTAGTTCGGGACTAGCGGGAGGCGACGAGCAGTACTTC. Translation gives CASSSGLAGGDEQYF.

The rearrangement joins TRBV9 to TRBJ1-1; D is possibly TRBD1 (5 bases). CDR1 is SGDLS, CDR2 YYNGEE, per germline. The CDR3 is made up of 15 amino acids. V was shortened by 8 bases and J by 1 base, with 18 bases between the two germline ends. CDR3 loop: CARPNGRAKNTEAFF. CDR3 DNA sequence: TGTGCCAGGCCCAACGGCAGGGCAAAGAACACTGAAGCTTTCTTT.

CDR3 sequence (DNA): TGTGCCAGTAGCCTCCCAGCGGGAGGGATGTACAATGAGCAGTTCTTC. This gives the protein CASSLPAGGMYNEQFF. The V and J genes are TRBV19 and TRBJ2-1; 10 positions match TRBD2. Losses at the gene ends were 6 bases for V and 4 bases for J; bases not matched to a gene: 9. CDR1 is LNHDA and CDR2 is SQIVND in the germline V gene (reference sequence). CDR3 size: 16 residues.

The chain combines TRBV7-9 with TRBJ1-2; TRBD1 might be the D (6 bases). The CDR3 contains 12 residues. V lost 6 bases, J lost 4 bases, and 9 bases lay in between. CDR1 is SEHNR, CDR2 FQNEAQ, per germline (reference sequence). The DNA of the CDR3 is TGTGCCAGCAGACCACAGGGCTATGGCTACACCTTC. The encoded protein is CASRPQGYGYTF.

This clone appeared once. V usage is TRBV11-3 and J usage is TRBJ1-2; 8 nucleotides align to TRBD1. CDR3 length equals 15 residues. V lost 5 bases and J lost 8; bases outside the gene matches: 13. Germline CDR1 reads SGHNT; CDR2 reads YENEEA. In DNA, the CDR3 is TGTGCCAGCAGCCTCACCGGGACAGGCGGGGGCGGCTACACCTTC. Translating it yields CASSLTGTGGGGYTF.

This CDR3 is CASSETGQQETQYF. In nucleotides, the CDR3 is TGTGCCAGCAGTGAAACCGGACAGCAAGAGACCCAGTACTTC. This chain connects TRBV6-1 to TRBJ2-5, with D tentatively TRBD1 (6 bases). CDR3 size: 14 residues. Per the germline V gene, CDR1 is MNHNS and CDR2 is SASEGT. V was trimmed by 2 bases and J by 2 bases, leaving 9 bases between them.

This chain joins TRBV7-9 and TRBJ1-5; a weak D match, TRBD1 (5 bases). The CDR3 sequence is 14 residues long. The V gene's germline CDR1 is SEHNR and CDR2 FQNEAQ (reference sequence). V lost 5 bases and J lost 5, with 13 bases in between. Written as DNA, the CDR3 is TGTGCCAGCAGCCTCGGGGGGGACCATCAGCCCCAGCATTTT. Translating it yields CASSLGGDHQPQHF.

A single count supports this clone. This chain uses TRBV28 with TRBJ2-3; D not resolved. CDR1 and CDR2 from the germline V gene are MDHEN and SYDVKM. The V end lost 2 bases, the J end lost 6 bases, and 12 bases lay between the germline ends. This CDR3 has 14 amino acids. The CDR3 region has the DNA TGTGCCAGCAGTTTAGGCCAAGAGGCTGATACGCAGTATTTT. Translated: CASSLGQEADTQYF.